This TCR beta chain was retrieved from a study of blood T cell repertoires in COVID-19. TCRdb's copy holds only in-frame clones and misses some; the assay was immunoSEQ multiplex PCR. The top ten clones hold approximately 2% of a sample with 250,000 to 300,000 clones, roughly nine tenths of them seen once. Germline V lookup: CDR1 MNHEY, CDR2 SVGAGI. After removal of 7 bases from V and 1 base from J, the junction contained 2 bases not matched to a gene. This CDR3 contains 14 residues. Sequencing was done on a sample of peripheral blood. This clonotype originated in a woman in her thirties with COVID-19, enrolled during active disease. This chain joins TRBV6-5 and TRBJ2-1; 9 nucleotides align to TRBD2. The CDR3 DNA reads TGTGCCAGCAAGGCGGGAGGGTCCTACAATGAGCAGTTCTTC. Translation: CASKAGGSYNEQFF.